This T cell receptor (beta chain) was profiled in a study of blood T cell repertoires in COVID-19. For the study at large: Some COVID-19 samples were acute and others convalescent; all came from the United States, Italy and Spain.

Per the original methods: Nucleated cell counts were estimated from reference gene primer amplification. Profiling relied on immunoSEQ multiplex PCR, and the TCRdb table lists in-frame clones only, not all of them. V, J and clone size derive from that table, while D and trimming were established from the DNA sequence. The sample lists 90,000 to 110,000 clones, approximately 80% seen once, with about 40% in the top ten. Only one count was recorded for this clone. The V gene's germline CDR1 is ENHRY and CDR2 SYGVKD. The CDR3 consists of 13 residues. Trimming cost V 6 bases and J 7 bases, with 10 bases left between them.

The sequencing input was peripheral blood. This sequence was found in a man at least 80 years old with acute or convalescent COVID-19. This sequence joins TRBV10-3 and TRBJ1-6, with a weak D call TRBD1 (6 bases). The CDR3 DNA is TGTGCCATCAGGGGACAAACAAATTCACCCCTCCACTTT. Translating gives CAIRGQTNSPLHF.